This TCR beta chain was captured in a study of breast tumors, draining lymph nodes, adjacent tissues. V lost 1 base and J lost 2, with 18 bases in between. The V gene's germline CDR1 is SGHDT and CDR2 YYEEEE. The CDR3 spans 17 residues. General study results and limits: The data were judged consistent with most tumor T cells coming from lymph node and expanding in tumor. Tumor repertoires ranked between lymph nodes and nontumor tissue in diversity, with V and J gene preferences.

The lymph nodes were axillary draining lymph nodes from breast cancer patients. TCRdb recomputed calls from the multiplex PCR reads with MiXCR, one row per CDR3 protein. The table records some 170,000 distinct CDR3 sequences, about 33% of them present only once. This clonotype was picked up many times. What it binds is unknown. This chain links TRBV5-6 with TRBJ2-5; a weak D match, TRBD2 (6 bases). The sequence derives from a female donor with breast cancer. Some clones in this sample may be carry-over from other donors' samples. The sequenced material came from axillary lymph node tissue. Written as DNA, the CDR3 is TGTGCCAGCAGCTTGTTAGCGGCCCAGGGTCATCAAGAGACCCAGTACTTC. Protein product: CASSLLAAQGHQETQYF. Full variable domain (rest looked up from reference TRBV5-6 and TRBJ2-5): DAGVTQSPTHLIKTRGQQVTLRCSPKSGHDTVSWYQQALGQGPQFIFQYYEEEERQRGNFPDRFSGHQFPNYSSELNVNALLLGDSALYLCASSLLAAQGHQETQYFGPGTRLLVL.